This TCR beta chain was captured in a study of OX40 agonist ivuxolimab in advanced cancers. Study-level findings and limits: By week 6 at 0.1 to 3.0 mg/kg, blood CD4+ and CD8+ T cells had expanded clonally.

Generated by immunoSEQ multiplex PCR, the TCRdb table keeps only in-frame clones and is missing some. Among roughly 65,000 clones listed, over 60% were seen once. Comments on this clone: Its target is not known.

The source is an adult with an advanced solid tumor such as melanoma, head and neck, liver or kidney cancer. The sample was CD4+ or CD8+ T cells sorted from blood, taken in a trial of the OX40 agonist ivuxolimab.

As DNA, the CDR3 is TGTGCCTGGAGTGAAGGAAGGGGGCGAGCAGATACGCAGTATTTT. Protein product: CAWSEGRGRADTQYF. V and J are TRBV30 and TRBJ2-3; 7 bases fit TRBD1. The CDR3 sequence is 15 residues long. V was pared by 1 base and J by 4 bases, with 8 bases of the junction left unmatched. CDR1 GTSNPN and CDR2 SVGIG come from the germline V gene (reference sequence).